This record covers a single TCR beta chain. Germline V lookup: CDR1 SGHVS, CDR2 FNYEAQ. CDR3 length: 16 amino acids. J was trimmed by 10 bases and V by 4 bases; bases with no gene match: 16. This sample was taken from a study of blood T cell repertoires in COVID-19. The table came from immunoSEQ multiplex PCR; TCRdb's copy has only in-frame clones and leaves some out. The repertoire holds 150,000 to 200,000 clones, with roughly three quarters as singletons. Sequencing input: peripheral blood. The receptor was isolated from a man aged 55 to 70 with active or convalescent COVID-19. The chain uses TRBV7-6 and TRBJ2-1; 7 nucleotides align to TRBD2. The CDR3 is CASSSPGSVAGEEQFF. In DNA, the CDR3 is TGTGCCAGCAGCTCACCCGGGTCGGTAGCGGGTGAAGAGCAGTTCTTC.